This T cell receptor (beta chain) appears in the sequencing data of a study of cytomegalovirus exposure and HLA in healthy donors. Findings of the study overall: According to reports, the classifier identified cytomegalovirus status with high specificity and sensitivity. Evidence from a later analysis indicated that most CMV-associated TCR beta chains looked HLA-restricted. Being indistinguishable, some V segments were excluded, TRBV6-2 and TRBV6-3 among them.

13 Jbeta primers and 60 Vbeta primers were used for the PCR. Produced via immunoSEQ multiplex PCR; TCRdb's table is partial and in-frame only. This table holds some 200,000 clones, around a tenth found once. As regards this clone: No antigen is known for it.

V gave up 1 base and J gave up 1 base, with 16 bases separating them. The CDR3 consists of 17 residues. The germline CDR1 and CDR2 sequences are WSHSY and SAAADI. The sample comprised PBMCs. The genes are TRBV10-2 and TRBJ1-1; D may be TRBD1 (5 bases). This sequence originates from a woman in her 30s in good health and CMV-seropositive. CDR3 sequence: CASSEWEGALTNTEAFF. CDR3 sequence (DNA): TGCGCCAGCAGTGAGTGGGAAGGGGCACTAACGAACACTGAAGCTTTCTTT.